This T cell receptor (beta chain) comes out of a study of blood T cells in healthy people across ages. Only a few counts were recorded for this clonotype. Its target is not known. Study-wide points: Naive T cell percentage by flow cytometry tracked strongly with beta diversity. With donor CMV status unknown, expanded clonotype changes were possibly confounded. Long-lived donors exceeded aged donors in naive CD4+ cells and diversity.

Per-sample PBMC isolation yielded at least 6 million cells. Alongside a J-beta primer mix, a sample-barcoded 5' primer served in a second PCR lasting about 7 to 11 cycles. One entry per CDR3 protein, called by TCRdb with MiXCR from the 5' RACE reads. The table includes 600,000 to 800,000 distinct CDR3 sequences, around 21% detected once. CDR3 size: 16 residues. The gene calls are TRBV12-3 or TRBV12-4 and TRBJ2-5, with 12 nucleotides matching TRBD2. The DNA end is more similar to TRBJ2-1, so the J call may be wrong. Sequencing was done on a sample of blood. The receptor was isolated from a man aged 70 or older in good health. The CDR3 coding sequence is TGTGCCAGCAGTCCCCGGGGCGGACTAGCGGGAAATGAGCAGTTCTTC. This encodes CASSPRGGLAGNEQFF.